Listed below are T cell receptor beta chains from one sample, sequenced in a study of blood T cells in healthy people across ages. TCRdb re-derived calls from the 5' RACE reads in MiXCR, one entry per CDR3 protein. Of roughly 2 million distinct CDR3 sequences in the sample, around 48% were seen once. The specimen sequenced was blood. These receptors all stem from a middle-aged woman in good health. Each CDR3 is given with its conserved first and last residue. D genes are given only for firm matches. Part of the rows lack a size; the others show once, few, many or a class for expanded clones.

clone_size | j_call | v_call | d_call | cdr3_aa | cdr3_nt
NA | TRBJ2-1 | TRBV20-1 | TRBD2 | CSAKNILVSGGTDEQFF | TGCAGTGCCAAGAATATCCTCGTTAGCGGGGGTACGGATGAGCAGTTCTTC
many | TRBJ2-1 | TRBV5-1 | NA | CASSLASYNEQFF | TGCGCCAGCAGCTTGGCCTCTTACAATGAGCAGTTCTTC
NA | TRBJ1-5 | TRBV18 | NA | CASSPSGNNQPQHF | TGTGCCAGCTCACCGTCGGGGAACAATCAGCCCCAGCATTTT
NA | TRBJ2-7 | TRBV13 | NA | CASSTGQGVRYEQYF | TGTGCCAGCAGCACAGGACAAGGGGTTCGGTACGAGCAGTACTTC
few | TRBJ1-2 | TRBV6-5 | NA | CASSNRLVYGYTF | TGTGCCAGCAGTAACAGGCTAGTCTATGGCTACACCTTC
NA | TRBJ2-5 | TRBV7-8 | TRBD2 | CANSPWTSGSQETQYF | TGTGCCAACAGCCCCTGGACTAGCGGGTCCCAAGAGACCCAGTACTTC
NA | TRBJ2-7 | TRBV3-1 | NA | CASSQEGAGAWNEQYF | TGTGCCAGCAGCCAAGAAGGGGCGGGGGCCTGGAATGAGCAGTACTTC
NA | TRBJ1-6 | TRBV27 | NA | CASRRIGVPPLHF | TGTGCCAGCAGGCGGATAGGGGTTCCACCCCTCCACTTT
NA | TRBJ2-3 | TRBV28 | TRBD2 | CASSLFLAGGTHPDAQYF | TGTGCCAGCAGTTTATTCCTAGCGGGGGGAACCCACCCAGATGCGCAGTATTTT
NA | TRBJ1-1 | TRBV4-1 | TRBD1 | CASSLEAGTGRNTEAFF | TGCGCCAGCAGCCTAGAAGCGGGGACAGGGAGGAACACTGAAGCTTTCTTT
NA | TRBJ2-7 | TRBV7-2 | TRBD2 | CASSPKGLAGGASEQYF | TGTGCCAGCAGCCCAAAAGGACTAGCGGGGGGGGCCTCCGAGCAGTACTTC
NA | TRBJ2-7 | TRBV6-2/TRBV6-3 | NA | CASRTDEYEQYF | TGTGCCAGCAGAACCGACGAGTACGAGCAGTACTTC
NA | TRBJ2-3 | TRBV12-3/TRBV12-4 | NA | CASSSVRREPRADMQYF | TGTGCCAGCAGCTCCGTACGACGGGAACCTAGAGCAGATATGCAGTATTTT
NA | TRBJ2-5 | TRBV10-3 | NA | CATSSPGGAQETQYF | TGTGCCACCAGCTCTCCAGGGGGGGCCCAAGAGACCCAGTACTTC
NA | TRBJ2-7 | TRBV28 | NA | CASSFLRATYEQYF | TGTGCCAGCAGTTTCTTGAGAGCCACCTACGAGCAGTACTTC
NA | TRBJ2-5 | TRBV12-5 | TRBD2 | CASGPGTRQETQYF | TGTGCTAGTGGTCCCGGGACTAGACAAGAGACCCAGTACTTC
few | TRBJ2-1 | TRBV10-3 | NA | CAISESADEQFF | TGTGCCATCAGTGAGTCGGCGGATGAGCAGTTCTTC
NA | TRBJ1-4 | TRBV2 | TRBD1 | CASRRPPGQTHNEKLFF | TGTGCCAGCAGACGACCGCCGGGACAGACGCACAATGAAAAACTGTTTTTT
NA | TRBJ2-3 | TRBV6-2/TRBV6-3 | NA | CASSYFRSTDTQYF | TGTGCCAGCAGTTACTTTAGGAGCACAGATACGCAGTATTTT
NA | TRBJ1-1 | TRBV9 | NA | CASSVGATRRGEEAEAFF | TGTGCCAGCAGCGTAGGAGCCACGAGGAGGGGAGAAGAGGCTGAAGCTTTCTTT
NA | TRBJ2-7 | TRBV27 | NA | CASSAPGDYEQYF | TGTGCCAGCAGCGCCCCGGGGGACTACGAGCAGTACTTC
NA | TRBJ1-6 | TRBV5-1 | NA | CASSSGQDDSPLHF | TGCGCCAGCAGTTCGGGACAAGATGATTCACCCCTCCACTTT
NA | TRBJ1-6 | TRBV4-3 | NA | CASSQDRASPLHF | TGCGCCAGCAGCCAAGATAGGGCCTCACCCCTCCACTTT
NA | TRBJ2-3 | TRBV29-1 | TRBD1 | CSVEDGHRGWGTDTQYF | TGCAGCGTTGAAGATGGTCACAGGGGGTGGGGCACAGATACGCAGTATTTT
NA | TRBJ1-2 | TRBV9 | TRBD1 | CASSLAGTGLDYGYTF | TGTGCCAGCAGCCTTGCCGGGACAGGGTTGGACTATGGCTACACCTTC
NA | TRBJ1-1 | TRBV7-2 | NA | CASSLPLMGAKMNTEAFF | TGTGCCAGCAGCTTGCCCCTTATGGGGGCGAAGATGAACACTGAAGCTTTCTTT
few | TRBJ2-7 | TRBV28 | TRBD2 | CASSITGTSGFYEQYF | TGTGCCAGCAGTATCACCGGGACTAGCGGGTTCTACGAGCAGTACTTC
few | TRBJ2-1 | TRBV5-1 | NA | CASSLGVSRGSGGEQFF | TGCGCCAGCAGCTTGGGGGTCTCCCGGGGAAGCGGCGGTGAGCAGTTCTTC
NA | TRBJ2-3 | TRBV7-2 | NA | CASSLEMVRGTDTQYF | TGTGCCAGCAGCTTAGAGATGGTCAGGGGAACAGATACGCAGTATTTT
many | TRBJ2-7 | TRBV6-2/TRBV6-3 | NA | CASGPYEQYF | TGTGCCAGCGGACCCTACGAGCAGTACTTC
NA | TRBJ2-3 | TRBV7-2 | TRBD2 | CASSTRTSGGRTDTQYF | TGTGCCAGCAGCACCAGGACTAGCGGGGGGCGCACAGATACGCAGTATTTT
NA | TRBJ1-2 | TRBV2 | NA | CASRDEQKGGYTF | TGTGCCAGCAGGGACGAACAGAAAGGGGGCTACACCTTC
NA | TRBJ2-3 | TRBV5-1 | NA | CASSLAGACTDTQYF | TGCGCCAGCAGCTTGGCGGGGGCCTGCACAGATACGCAGTATTTT
few | TRBJ2-3 | TRBV5-5 | TRBD1 | CASSFRQGATSTDTQYF | TGTGCCAGCAGCTTTAGACAGGGGGCAACTAGCACAGATACGCAGTATTTT
few | TRBJ2-1 | TRBV3-1 | NA | CARGFRGGMAMYNEQFF | TGTGCCAGGGGCTTTCGCGGAGGAATGGCAATGTACAATGAGCAGTTCTTC
NA | TRBJ2-3 | TRBV28 | TRBD2 | CASSKGGSGGTDTQYF | TGTGCCAGCAGCAAGGGGGGTAGCGGGGGTACAGATACGCAGTATTTT
NA | TRBJ2-7 | TRBV3-1 | TRBD2 | CASSGQLRGGGYEQYF | TGTGCCAGCAGCGGACAGTTACGGGGGGGCGGCTACGAGCAGTACTTC
few | TRBJ1-4 | TRBV6-5 | NA | CASSYLPVNEKLFF | TGTGCCAGCAGTTACCTCCCAGTAAATGAAAAACTGTTTTTT
NA | TRBJ2-4 | TRBV6-2/TRBV6-3 | TRBD1 | CASSYSTGGLRGIQYF | TGTGCCAGCAGTTACTCGACAGGGGGCTTGAGGGGCATTCAGTACTTC
few | TRBJ2-1 | TRBV7-2 | NA | CASGPLERFSYNEQFF | TGTGCCAGCGGTCCGTTGGAAAGGTTCTCCTACAATGAGCAGTTCTTC
NA | TRBJ2-5 | TRBV27 | TRBD2 | CASSLSPGSGVTQETQYF | TGTGCCAGCAGTTTATCGCCCGGTAGCGGGGTAACACAAGAGACCCAGTACTTC
NA | TRBJ1-2 | TRBV24-1 | TRBD1 | CATSARDRGGYTF | TGTGCCACCAGTGCCCGGGACAGAGGGGGCTACACCTTC
NA | TRBJ2-1 | TRBV29-1 | TRBD1 | CSVDGTGGIDEQFF | TGCAGCGTTGACGGGACAGGGGGTATCGATGAGCAGTTCTTC
NA | TRBJ2-5 | TRBV6-6 | NA | CASSYSTSGRGSETQYF | TGTGCCAGCAGTTACTCGACATCTGGGCGGGGTAGTGAGACCCAGTACTTC
NA | TRBJ1-2 | TRBV29-1 | NA | CSVEHVDRLYGYTF | TGCAGCGTTGAACATGTCGACCGCCTTTATGGCTACACCTTC
few | TRBJ2-1 | TRBV7-9 | NA | CASHNDWGGEQFF | TGTGCCAGCCACAATGACTGGGGAGGTGAGCAGTTCTTC
NA | TRBJ1-2 | TRBV27 | NA | CASIKDRNYGYTF | TGTGCCAGCATCAAGGATAGGAACTATGGCTACACCTTC
NA | TRBJ2-3 | TRBV12-3/TRBV12-4 | NA | CASSSAGPRADTQYF | TGTGCCAGCAGTTCCGCGGGACCAAGAGCAGATACGCAGTATTTT
NA | TRBJ2-7 | TRBV28 | TRBD1 | CASSFTDRGPHEQYF | TGTGCCAGCAGTTTCACGGACAGGGGACCCCACGAGCAGTACTTC
NA | TRBJ1-1 | TRBV4-3 | NA | CASSQEGRGLTEAFF | TGCGCCAGCAGCCAAGAGGGTAGGGGGTTGACTGAAGCTTTCTTT
NA | TRBJ2-3 | TRBV6-6 | TRBD2 | CASTPRLAGRSDTQYF | TGTGCCAGCACCCCTAGGCTAGCGGGGCGCTCAGATACGCAGTATTTT
NA | TRBJ2-4 | TRBV20-1 | TRBD1 | CSAPGQSLAKNIQYF | TGCAGTGCTCCGGGACAGTCACTAGCCAAAAACATTCAGTACTTC
NA | TRBJ1-5 | TRBV6-6 | NA | CASIGSNQPQHF | TGTGCCAGCATAGGTAGCAATCAGCCCCAGCATTTT
NA | TRBJ2-5 | TRBV20-1 | TRBD2 | CSAAPGASGAKETQYF | TGCAGTGCGGCCCCCGGGGCTAGCGGGGCCAAAGAGACCCAGTACTTC
NA | TRBJ2-2 | TRBV4-2 | NA | CASSQDPRGWTGELFF | TGTGCCAGCAGCCAAGATCCCAGGGGATGGACCGGGGAGCTGTTTTTT
NA | TRBJ2-1 | TRBV27 | NA | CASRDSKDNEQFF | TGTGCCAGCCGGGACTCTAAAGACAATGAGCAGTTCTTC
NA | TRBJ1-6 | TRBV20-1 | NA | CSADTGFVSYNSPLHF | TGCAGTGCGGACACAGGGTTTGTCTCCTATAATTCACCCCTCCACTTT
NA | TRBJ2-1 | TRBV14 | TRBD2 | CASSHAGTSGGAVSEQFF | TGTGCCAGCAGCCACGCAGGGACTAGCGGGGGGGCAGTTTCTGAGCAGTTCTTC
many | TRBJ2-7 | TRBV27 | NA | CASSPWTRSYEQYF | TGTGCCAGCAGTCCCTGGACGCGCTCCTACGAGCAGTACTTC